This T cell receptor beta chain was identified in a study of T-cell memory formation after mild COVID-19. About the study: Across donors, TCR clusters were largely donor specific. The study, taken as a whole, reports: A second wave of clones peaked on day 37, and their SARS-CoV-2 specificity went unconfirmed. Those CD4+ clones that contracted were mainly in CM and EM (CD8+ ones in EMRA).

This clonotype was found a few times. Its target is unknown. Trimming removed 3 bases at V and 3 bases at J, with 8 bases between. This CDR3 spans 13 amino acids. The germline V gene encodes CDR1 MDHEN and CDR2 SYDVKM. TCRalpha and TCRbeta libraries used 5'RACE with constant-segment primers and UMIs. TCRdb independently ran MiXCR on the 5' RACE reads; one entry per CDR3 protein. Among approximately 82,000 distinct CDR3 sequences, around 13% were seen once, and the ten largest hold 41%. Material: PBMCs or a T cell subset sorted from them (not recorded which). The chain links TRBV28 to TRBJ1-1, with D unclear. The TCR sequence derives from a man aged 18 to 30 who had mild COVID-19 (a few samples of this study predate the infection). Cell type and time point are not known. CDR3 nucleotides: TGTGCCAGCAGTTTGGGAGTTCACACTGAAGCTTTCTTT. Translated, it gives CASSLGVHTEAFF.